These T cell receptor beta chains were read from a single sample in a study of T cells after posttransplantation cyclophosphamide. Sequencing was performed with immunoSEQ multiplex PCR; in TCRdb, only in-frame clones are kept and a portion is missing. In total the sample includes approximately 10,000 clones, none of them seen once. The sequences come from PBMCs, collected approximately 380 days after allogeneic stem cell transplant with posttransplant cyclophosphamide. The source of these receptors is a male patient between 45 and 60 years old who received an allogeneic stem cell transplant from a related donor and was CMV-positive. The graft donor may have contributed some T cells. The CDR3 runs from the conserved cysteine through the conserved F or W. A D gene is named only where the DNA matches it firmly. Clone size is given as once, few or many counts, or a class when the clone is expanded.

v_gene	d_gene	abundance	j_gene	CDR3aa	CDR3nt
TRBV9	TRBD1	many	TRBJ1-4	CASSGSGGSNEKLFF	TGTGCCAGCAGCGGATCAGGGGGGTCTAATGAAAAACTGTTTTTT
TRBV18	-	many	TRBJ1-1	CASSPVTGNTEAFF	TGTGCCAGCTCACCCGTAACAGGAAACACTGAAGCTTTCTTT
TRBV5-1	-	many	TRBJ2-5	CASSRTKQETQYF	TGCGCCAGCAGTAGAACTAAACAAGAGACCCAGTACTTC
TRBV7-9	-	medium-sized	TRBJ2-2	CASSLRRQTLAGELFF	TGTGCCAGCAGCTTACGCCGACAGACCTTGGCCGGGGAGCTGTTTTTT
TRBV4-1	TRBD2	many	TRBJ2-3	CASSQGPASGTTDTQYF	TGCGCCAGCAGCCAAGGCCCCGCTAGCGGGACCACAGATACGCAGTATTTT
TRBV10-3	-	many	TRBJ1-2	CAISKDSYGYTF	TGTGCCATCAGTAAGGACAGTTACGGCTACACCTTC
TRBV9	-	many	TRBJ2-1	CASSVDSYNEQFF	TGTGCCAGCAGCGTGGACAGCTACAATGAGCAGTTCTTC
TRBV6-6	TRBD2	many	TRBJ2-2	CASRVAGASNTGELFF	TGTGCCAGCAGGGTAGCGGGAGCTTCGAACACCGGGGAGCTGTTTTTT
TRBV19	-	many	TRBJ1-1	CASSIAAGRSSEAFF	TGTGCCAGTAGTATAGCGGCAGGGCGTTCGTCTGAAGCTTTCTTT
TRBV7-6	TRBD1	many	TRBJ2-7	CASSLGGTGVFGYEQYF	TGTGCCAGCAGCTTAGGCGGGACAGGGGTCTTCGGCTACGAGCAGTACTTC
TRBV5-4	TRBD1	many	TRBJ2-7	CASSVHLGTGVGEQYF	TGTGCCAGCAGCGTTCACCTCGGGACAGGGGTTGGCGAGCAGTACTTC
TRBV6-1	-	many	TRBJ1-3	CASSEAGGPGNTIYF	TGTGCCAGCAGTGAAGCGGGGGGGCCTGGAAACACCATATATTTT
TRBV6-5	TRBD1	many	TRBJ1-5	CATARTGEGQPQHF	TGTGCCACCGCCCGGACAGGTGAAGGCCAGCCCCAGCATTTT
TRBV6-5	-	many	TRBJ2-7	CASSRQQGPYEQYF	TGTGCCAGCAGCCGACAGCAGGGTCCCTACGAGCAGTACTTC
TRBV11-3	TRBD2	medium-sized	TRBJ2-1	CASSLGDSGGANEQFF	TGTGCCAGCAGCTTAGGGGATAGCGGGGGGGCTAATGAGCAGTTCTTC
TRBV19	-	many	TRBJ2-7	CASSSISSYEQYF	TGTGCCAGTAGTTCGATCAGCTCCTACGAGCAGTACTTC
TRBV18	TRBD1	few	TRBJ2-5	CASSPGQGQTQYF	TGTGCCAGCTCACCGGGACAGGGGCAGACCCAGTACTTC
TRBV30	TRBD2	many	TRBJ2-7	CAWTRGTSGIYEQYF	TGTGCCTGGACTAGAGGGACTAGCGGGATCTACGAGCAGTACTTC